The clone carrying this T cell receptor (beta chain) was observed many times. Its antigen is not known. The TCR beta CDR3 regions underwent amplification from RNA transcripts. Amplification began with first-round RT-PCR using HTBI primers, then second-round multiplex PCR was performed. TCRdb called the multiplex PCR reads again in MiXCR, with one record for every CDR3 protein. Here the sample spans 360,000 or so distinct CDR3 sequences, about 18% being singletons. This entry belongs to a study of Graves' ophthalmopathy and Graves' hyperthyroidism. Overall study: Peripheral blood was gathered at first diagnosis, ahead of any treatment whatsoever. Study-wide findings and caveats: Separation of ophthalmopathy from stable hyperthyroidism was achieved by a 13-signature model, at roughly 90% sensitivity and around 81% specificity.

Germline CDR1 is SGHAT and CDR2 is FQNNGV. CDR3 length equals 17 residues. Trimming took off 5 bases at V and 1 base at J, with 20 bases between the two ends. The chain is built from TRBV11-2 and TRBJ1-2, with D possibly matching TRBD1 (6 bases). This receptor was taken from a woman in her late teens or twenties with Graves' ophthalmopathy. The sequencing input was peripheral blood. The CDR3, as DNA: TGTGCCAGCAGCCAGGGCGGGGGGGCTGGGAATAACTATGGCTACACCTTC. It specifies CASSQGGGAGNNYGYTF.